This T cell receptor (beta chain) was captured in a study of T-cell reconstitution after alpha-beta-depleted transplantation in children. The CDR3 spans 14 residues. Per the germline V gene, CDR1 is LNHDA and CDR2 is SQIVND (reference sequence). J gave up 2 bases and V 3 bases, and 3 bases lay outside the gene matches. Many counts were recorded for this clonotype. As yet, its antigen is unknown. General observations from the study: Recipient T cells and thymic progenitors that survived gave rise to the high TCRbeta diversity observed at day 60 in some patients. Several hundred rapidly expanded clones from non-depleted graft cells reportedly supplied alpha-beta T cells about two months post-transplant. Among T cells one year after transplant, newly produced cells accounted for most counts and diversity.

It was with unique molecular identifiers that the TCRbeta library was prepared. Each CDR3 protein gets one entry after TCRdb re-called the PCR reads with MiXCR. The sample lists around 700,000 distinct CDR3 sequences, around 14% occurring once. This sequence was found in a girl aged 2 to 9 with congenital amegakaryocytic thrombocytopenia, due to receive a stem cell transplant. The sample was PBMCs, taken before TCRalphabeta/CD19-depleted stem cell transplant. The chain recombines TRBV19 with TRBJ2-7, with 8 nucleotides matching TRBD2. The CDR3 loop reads CASSISGGAYEQYF. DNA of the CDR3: TGTGCCAGTAGTATTTCGGGGGGGGCCTACGAGCAGTACTTC.